Listed below are T cell receptor beta chains from one sample, sequenced in a study of monozygotic twins with inflammatory bowel disease. TCRdb processed the 5' RACE reads again and assigns one entry to each CDR3 protein, with no DNA. This table lists under 150,000 distinct CDR3 sequences. The material sequenced was blood. The receptor source for this set is a human donor with ulcerative colitis or Crohn's disease, or a healthy co-twin of an affected twin (not recorded which). The CDR3 runs from the conserved cysteine through the conserved F or W. Fields, in order: V gene, J gene, CDR3 protein.

>TRBV3-1|TRBJ2-7
CASSQGAGGLNEQYF
>TRBV7-9|TRBJ1-4
CASSRNPNEKLFF
>TRBV19|TRBJ2-2
CASKRDRRTGELFF
>TRBV20-1|TRBJ2-3
CSASPAGAMGTDTQYF
>TRBV5-1|TRBJ2-7
CASSLVSDYEQYF
>TRBV6-6|TRBJ1-1
CASRRDRETEAFF
>TRBV5-5|TRBJ2-2
CASSFRDRGFGELFF
>TRBV29-1|TRBJ2-5
CSVGGLGETQYF
>TRBV5-6|TRBJ1-2
CASSWSNYGYTF
>TRBV5-1|TRBJ2-7
CASSPGGTGGPYEQYF
>TRBV7-9|TRBJ1-1
CASSESPPGRRNTEAFF
>TRBV4-1|TRBJ2-7
CASSPERDPRYEQYF
>TRBV6-5|TRBJ2-7
CASSRDRIYEQYF
>TRBV27|TRBJ1-2
CASSLLRDRDLYGYTF
>TRBV6-1|TRBJ1-5
CASSVSADSNQPQYF
>TRBV11-1|TRBJ1-2
CASSWGQASRVINYGYTF
>TRBV7-2|TRBJ2-7
CASSLAKGSSYEQYF
>TRBV7-9|TRBJ1-2
CASSPDSRWGYTF
>TRBV5-1|TRBJ2-7
CASSLKTGGYEQYF
>TRBV19|TRBJ1-1
CASLITFMGDGTEAFF
>TRBV30|TRBJ2-4
CAWSVSGLAKNIQYF
>TRBV4-2|TRBJ1-4
CASSQTTGSNEKLFF
>TRBV12-3/TRBV12-4|TRBJ2-2
CASTRQVVGTGELFF
>TRBV11-2|TRBJ2-3
CASSFTGTSNTDTQYF
>TRBV5-1|TRBJ2-7
CASSSNGGLAGDEQYF
>TRBV7-3|TRBJ2-5
CASSATGLETQYF
>TRBV4-3|TRBJ2-3
CASSQDLLAGGPGTQYF
>TRBV6-2/TRBV6-3|TRBJ1-6
CASSTGTRSPLHF
>TRBV29-1|TRBJ1-4
CSVGDSGEKLFF